The 25 T cell receptor beta chains below come from one sample, sequenced in a study of glioma-infiltrating T cells. The iRepertoire nested amplicon-rescue multiplex PCR amplified TCR alpha and beta CDR3s from RNA. One entry per CDR3 protein, called by TCRdb with MiXCR from the multiplex PCR reads. This sample has approximately 40,000 distinct CDR3 sequences, with about 20% found just once. The sequencing sample was made of glioma tissue, nonneoplastic brain tissue, or PBMCs (not recorded which). The origin of the receptors is a human donor with low-grade glioma or glioblastoma, undergoing nonglioma brain surgery, or in good health (not recorded which).

The CDR3 DNA sequence: TGTGCCATGGTGGTCGGCAATCAGCCCCAGCATTTT. Its protein product is CAMVVGNQPQHF. The chain employs TRBV19 and TRBJ1-5; unclear D gene. CDR1 is LNHDA, CDR2 SQIVND, per germline (reference sequence). Deletions cut 10 bases from V and 2 bases from J, with 9 bases between. The CDR3 sequence is 12 residues long.

The CDR3 protein is CASSQGASSGEVVGETQYF. In DNA, the CDR3 is TGTGCCAGCAGCCAAGGAGCGAGTAGCGGGGAGGTGGTAGGAGAGACCCAGTACTTC. The V and J genes are TRBV3-1 and TRBJ2-5, with 8 bases fitting TRBD2. The V gene end was trimmed by 1 base and the J gene end by 4 bases; junction bases not matched to a gene: 17. The CDR3 covers 19 residues. Germline CDR1 and CDR2: LGHDT and YNNKEL (reference sequence).

Turning to this clonotype: This may arise from a read error, as a much more abundant clone is one base away. The chain has TRBV12-3 or TRBV12-4 and TRBJ2-5; 9 nucleotides agree with TRBD2. V was clipped by 1 base and J by 5 bases; unmatched bases: 8. This CDR3 is built from 16 residues. The CDR3 coding sequence is TGTGCCAGCAGTTTAGGGACTAGCGTGGCTGGGGAGACCCAGTACTTC. Its protein is CASSLGTSVAGETQYF.

In its sample, this clonotype was seen many times. This chain joins TRBV3-1 and TRBJ2-3, with D possibly TRBD2 on 5 matching bases. Trimming took 2 bases from V and 3 from J, leaving 6 bases between them. Germline lookup yields CDR1 LGHDT and CDR2 YNNKEL (reference sequence). The CDR3 length is 13 residues. CDR3: CASSQTRTDTQYF. As DNA, the CDR3 is TGTGCCAGCAGCCAAACTAGGACAGATACGCAGTATTTT.

This clonotype occurred many times. CDR3 sequence reads: CASSVPGLTDTQYF. CDR3 DNA: TGTGCCAGCAGCGTACCGGGGCTCACAGATACGCAGTATTTT. The chain employs TRBV9 and TRBJ2-3, with D possibly called TRBD1 or TRBD2 (5 bases each). This CDR3 has 14 amino acids. Trimming stripped 1 base from V and 2 bases from J, with 8 bases between. Germline assignment: CDR1 SGDLS and CDR2 YYNGEE.

The V call is TRBV5-1, the J call TRBJ2-3; D is undetermined. Trimming left V 0 bases short and J 4 bases short, with 3 bases between. The CDR3 length is 12 residues. From germline, CDR1 is SGHRS and CDR2 YFSETQ. The CDR3 sequence: CASSLAADTQYF. The DNA for the CDR3 is TGCGCCAGCAGCTTGGCCGCAGATACGCAGTATTTT.

This clonotype appeared many times. The V call is TRBV2, the J call TRBJ2-5; no firm D call. The CDR3 extends over 14 amino acids. From germline, CDR1 is SNHLY and CDR2 FYNNEI. Trimming pared 4 bases from V and 5 bases from J, leaving 14 bases between. CDR3 amino acids: CASSATHATETQYF. Here the CDR3 DNA reads TGTGCCAGCAGTGCCACACACGCCACGGAGACCCAGTACTTC.

This clonotype appeared many times. This rearrangement joins TRBV4-1 to TRBJ2-1, with 10 bases lining up with TRBD2. V was pared by 4 bases and J by 10 bases, with 10 bases of the junction left unmatched. From germline, CDR1 is MGHRA and CDR2 YSYEKL. This CDR3 has 15 amino acids. CDR3 protein: CASSRNSGRGWEQFF. As DNA, the CDR3 is TGCGCCAGCAGCCGAAACAGCGGGAGGGGTTGGGAGCAGTTCTTC.

This clonotype was recorded many times. The rearrangement joins TRBV6-2 or TRBV6-3 to TRBJ2-3; 7 bases map to TRBD2. CDR3 length equals 14 residues. CDR1 and CDR2 (germline): MNHEY, SVGEGT. The ends lost 6 bases at V and 2 bases at J; junction bases unmatched: 5. The CDR3 reads CASRLAEITDTQYF. CDR3 bases: TGTGCCAGCAGGCTAGCGGAGATCACAGATACGCAGTATTTT.

This clonotype appeared a few times. The chain couples TRBV11-2 to TRBJ2-2; a possible D gene is TRBD2 (6 bases). Germline V CDR1 and CDR2: SGHAT, FQNNGV. V was cut by 1 base and J by 5 bases, with 11 bases left in between. The CDR3 consists of 15 residues. CDR3 amino acids: CASSLGAGGTGELFF. As DNA, the CDR3 is TGTGCCAGCAGCTTAGGGGCAGGAGGGACCGGGGAGCTGTTTTTT.

Many counts were recorded for this clonotype. V gene TRBV6-6 combines with J gene TRBJ2-1; D unclear. V was clipped by 2 bases and J by 4 bases, with 3 bases between them. The CDR3 totals 12 residues. Germline CDR1 reads MNHNY; CDR2 reads SVGAGI (reference sequence). The CDR3 sequence is CASSYSYNEQFF. CDR3 sequence (DNA): TGTGCCAGCAGTTACAGTTACAATGAGCAGTTCTTC.

This clonotype was observed many times. The chain recombines TRBV28 with TRBJ1-6; no clear D gene. This CDR3 has 14 residues. V lost 2 bases to trimming and J lost 6 bases, with 8 bases between them. Germline-derived CDR1 and CDR2 are MDHEN and SYDVKM. The CDR3 coding sequence is TGTGCCAGCAGTTTAATACACAGTAATTCACCCCTCCACTTT. This encodes CASSLIHSNSPLHF.

This clonotype was found a few times. This may come from a read error, since a much larger clone is one base off. The chain combines TRBV4-1 with TRBJ2-1; no definite D call. Germline loops: CDR1 MGHRA, CDR2 YSYEKL. V shed 7 bases and J shed 10 bases, with 17 bases lying between them. There are 13 residues in the CDR3. The CDR3 loop reads CASTHTGLGEQFF. The CDR3 DNA reads TGCGCCAGCACCCATACCGGGTTGGGGGAGCAGTTCTTC.

This clonotype was recorded many times. The genes are TRBV14 and TRBJ1-2, with 9 bases matching TRBD1. Trimming at V came to 4 bases and at J to 6 bases, leaving 9 bases not matched to a gene. The CDR3 runs 15 residues. Germline values: CDR1 SGHDN, CDR2 FVKESK. The CDR3 region is CASSPRDRVANGYTF. The CDR3 DNA sequence: TGTGCCAGCAGCCCCCGGGACAGGGTTGCTAATGGCTACACCTTC. Using reference TRBV14 and TRBJ1-2 for the parts outside the CDR3, the full variable domain is EAGVTQFPSHSVIEKGQTVTLRCDPISGHDNLYWYRRVMGKEIKFLLHFVKESKQDESGMPNNRFLAERTGGTYSTLKVQPAELEDSGVYFCASSPRDRVANGYTFGSGTRLTVV.

In this sample, this clonotype turned up many times. The J gene is TRBJ2-1, the V gene TRBV20-1; possibly TRBD1 or TRBD2 for D (5 bases each). From germline, CDR1 is DFQATT and CDR2 SNEGSKA (reference sequence). The CDR3 loop spans 17 amino acids. The V and J ends lost 0 bases and 0 bases respectively, with 15 bases between them. CDR3 nucleotide sequence: TGCAGTGCTAGAGACTCCACTCTAGGGACCTCCTACAATGAGCAGTTCTTC. The encoded protein is CSARDSTLGTSYNEQFF.

This clonotype was picked up many times. The chain is built from TRBV2 and TRBJ2-2, with D maybe TRBD1 (6 bases). With 6 bases removed from V and 4 bases from J, the gap between germline ends came to 18 bases. Germline values: CDR1 SNHLY, CDR2 FYNNEI. The CDR3 loop spans 16 amino acids. The chain's CDR3 is CASRAETGFSTGELFF. Written as DNA, the CDR3 is TGTGCCAGCAGAGCGGAAACAGGGTTCAGCACCGGGGAGCTGTTTTTT.

Concerning this clonotype: It may be a read error: a sequence one base away is much more abundant. The chain employs TRBV7-2 and TRBJ2-7; D might be TRBD2 (5 bases). The CDR3 length is 14 residues. V was clipped by 5 bases and J by 9 bases, with 20 bases between them. CDR1 is SGHTA, CDR2 FQGNSA, per germline. The CDR3 region is CASSRITEGAGQYF. DNA for the CDR3: TGTGCCAGCAGCCGCATAACAGAGGGCGCGGGGCAGTACTTC.

Judged by abundance, this clonotype is medium-sized (0.01 to 0.1%). The chain employs TRBV20-1 and TRBJ1-1, with D uncertain. This CDR3 spans 14 amino acids. Germline-derived CDR1 and CDR2 are DFQATT and SNEGSKA (reference sequence). V dropped 0 bases and J dropped 5 bases, with 13 bases sitting between them. In DNA, the CDR3 is TGCAGTGCTAGAGATAGGGCCCTTGGAACTGAAGCTTTCTTT. Translating gives CSARDRALGTEAFF.

In this sample, this clonotype turned up many times. The chain recombines TRBV11-2 with TRBJ2-7; D unresolved. V lost 0 bases and J lost 3, with 9 bases in between. This CDR3 comprises 14 residues. Per germline, CDR1 SGHAT and CDR2 FQNNGV. The CDR3 DNA reads TGTGCCAGCAGCTTAGAGTTCGGTGGCTACGAGCAGTACTTC. As protein: CASSLEFGGYEQYF.

This clonotype was counted ten times or more. The chain recombines TRBV6-1 with TRBJ2-7, with TRBD1 as a possible D gene (5 bases). The germline gives CDR1 MNHNS, CDR2 SASEGT. Trimming took off 5 bases at V and 3 bases at J, with 11 bases between the two ends. The CDR3 spans 13 residues. Written as DNA, the CDR3 is TGTGCCAGCAGTTCAGGGCCCCTCTACGAGCAGTACTTC. This gives the protein CASSSGPLYEQYF.

DNA for the CDR3: TGTGCCAGCAGGGAACTAGCGGTTATGTCCTACAATGAGCAGTTCTTC. Its protein is CASRELAVMSYNEQFF. The gene calls are TRBV28 and TRBJ2-1, with 8 bases fitting TRBD2. CDR1 is MDHEN and CDR2 is SYDVKM in the germline V gene. J was trimmed by 1 base and V by 6 bases; bases with no gene match: 8. The CDR3 is made up of 16 amino acids.

At least ten counts were recorded for this clonotype. V gene TRBV15 combines with J gene TRBJ1-3, with 9 bases that match TRBD1. The CDR3 has 20 residues. The V gene's germline CDR1 is LNHNV and CDR2 YYDKDF (reference sequence). The trim removed 0 bases at V and 2 bases at J, leaving 14 bases unmatched. This CDR3 reads CATSRDGQAGQGSTGNTIYF. The CDR3 nucleotides read TGTGCCACCAGCAGAGATGGCCAGGCGGGACAGGGATCGACTGGAAACACCATATATTTT.

Ten or more counts support this clonotype. V is TRBV28 and J is TRBJ1-4, with D possibly matching TRBD1 (6 bases). Trimming took off 6 bases at V and 4 bases at J, with 12 bases between the two ends. The germline V gene has CDR1 MDHEN and CDR2 SYDVKM. The CDR3 consists of 14 residues. CDR3 coding DNA: TGTGCCAGCAGCCAGACAGGCAGTAATGAAAAACTGTTTTTT. This sequence encodes CASSQTGSNEKLFF.

Remarks on this clonotype: A much larger clone sits a single nucleotide away, making a read error possible. The chain recombines TRBV4-3 with TRBJ2-1; D is undetermined. The germline gives CDR1 LGHNA, CDR2 YSLEER. Trimming stripped 0 bases from V and 3 bases from J, with 18 bases between. This CDR3 contains 18 residues. The CDR3 loop is CASSQDTFGEGLYNEQFF. The CDR3 coding sequence is TGCGCCAGCAGCCAAGATACTTTTGGGGAAGGGCTCTACAATGAGCAGTTCTTC.

This clonotype was detected ten times or more. The V call is TRBV7-2, the J call TRBJ1-3; D call uncertain. CDR1 is SGHTA, CDR2 FQGNSA, per germline. V lost 5 bases, J lost 0 bases, and 8 bases lay in between. The CDR3 runs 14 residues. The CDR3 sequence: CASSQDFSGNTIYF. The CDR3 region has the DNA TGTGCCAGCAGCCAGGATTTCTCTGGAAACACCATATATTTT.